A single sample gave rise to the 9 T cell receptor beta chains below, sequenced in a study of T-cell memory formation after mild COVID-19. TCRdb redid the calling of the 5' RACE reads with MiXCR, one entry per CDR3 protein. The repertoire holds 200,000 to 250,000 distinct CDR3 sequences, approximately 15% seen once, with less than 2.5% in the top ten. Sequencing input: PBMCs or a T cell subset sorted from them (not recorded which). Receptors were obtained from an adult woman who had mild COVID-19 (a few samples of this study predate the infection). Cell type and time point are not known.

This chain connects TRBV28 to TRBJ2-2; D perhaps matches TRBD1 (6 bases). The CDR3 contains 15 residues. Per the germline V gene, CDR1 is MDHEN and CDR2 is SYDVKM. Trimming cost V 6 bases and J 1 base, with 12 bases left between them. The CDR3 coding sequence is TGTGCCAGCAGGGGCGGACAGCTGAACACCGGGGAGCTGTTTTTT. Amino acids: CASRGGQLNTGELFF.

The chain has TRBV20-1 and TRBJ2-4, with TRBD2 identical over 9 bases. The CDR3 length is 16 residues. CDR1 is DFQATT and CDR2 is SNEGSKA in the germline V gene (reference sequence). Trimming cost V 0 bases and J 9 bases; bases outside gene matches: 12. CDR3 DNA sequence: TGCAGTGCTAGAGAGGCCAGCGGGGGGTCCCGCGGCATTCAGTACTTC. This codes for CSAREASGGSRGIQYF.

The sample holds a few counts of this clonotype. This chain joins TRBV6-2 or TRBV6-3 and TRBJ2-3, with 7 nucleotides matching TRBD2. Losses at the gene ends were 6 bases for V and 4 bases for J; bases not matched to a gene: 13. In germline, CDR1 is MNHEY, CDR2 SVGEGT. This CDR3 contains 16 residues. The CDR3 nucleotides are TGTGCCAGCAGCCCTATGCGGGGGAATTTTCCAGATACGCAGTATTTT. Translated, it gives CASSPMRGNFPDTQYF.

A few counts support this clonotype. This chain joins TRBV7-8 and TRBJ1-6; possible D gene TRBD1, 6 bases. CDR1 and CDR2 (germline): SGHVS, FQNEAQ. The CDR3 is 15 residues long. V lost 2 bases to trimming and J lost 7 bases, with 12 bases between them. CDR3 in DNA: TGTGCCAGCAGCTTAACGCAGGGGAGGAATTCACCCCTCCACTTT. This encodes CASSLTQGRNSPLHF.

This sequence joins TRBV25-1 and TRBJ2-3; weak D call: TRBD2 (6 bases). The CDR3 length is 13 residues. CDR1 MGHDK and CDR2 SYGVNS come from the germline V gene. The V end lost 6 bases, the J end lost 1 base, and 8 bases lay between the germline ends. The CDR3: CASSGLRTDTQYF. CDR3 sequence (DNA): TGTGCCAGCAGCGGACTACGCACAGATACGCAGTATTTT.

This clonotype has more than one count but fewer than ten. The chain recombines TRBV6-1 with TRBJ1-1, with 7 bases identical to TRBD1. Germline trimming cut 4 bases from V and 0 bases from J; bases unmatched to any gene: 2. Germline V CDR1 and CDR2: MNHNS, SASEGT. This CDR3 comprises 14 residues. CDR3: CASSGDRVNTEAFF. CDR3 coding DNA: TGTGCCAGCAGTGGCGACAGGGTGAACACTGAAGCTTTCTTT.

The rearrangement uses TRBV14 and TRBJ2-7; TRBD1 or TRBD2 may be the D gene (5 bases each). V was shortened by 3 bases and J by 3 bases, with 12 bases between the two germline ends. Looked up from germline, CDR1 is SGHDN and CDR2 is FVKESK. There are 14 residues in the CDR3. The CDR3 spells CASSQGLGVYEQYF. The CDR3 coding sequence is TGTGCCAGCAGCCAGGGATTGGGGGTCTACGAGCAGTACTTC.

This clonotype was counted at least ten times. V usage is TRBV29-1 and J usage is TRBJ1-3; D remains unclear. Trimming took 5 bases from V and 0 from J, leaving 5 bases between them. The CDR3 is 12 residues long. Germline CDR1 and CDR2: SQVTM and ANQGSEA. CDR3 sequence reads: CSVRDSGNTIYF. CDR3 DNA: TGCAGCGTTCGGGACTCTGGAAACACCATATATTTT.

The J gene is TRBJ2-2, the V gene TRBV11-2; D not certain. The CDR3 contains 14 residues. The ends were cut back, 3 bases at V and 4 bases at J, with 9 bases in the middle. Germline V gene sequence: CDR1 SGHAT, CDR2 FQNNGV. The chain's CDR3 is CASSFGSFTGELFF. The CDR3 DNA reads as TGTGCCAGCAGCTTCGGCAGTTTCACCGGGGAGCTGTTTTTT.